This entry is about one T cell receptor beta chain. Its target is not known. These data belong to a study of CD8 T cells in Susac syndrome. Across the study: Fewer than ten of the sequenced Susac syndrome patients were in remission, and about six had active disease.

This CDR3 has 14 residues. The germline V gene has CDR1 LNHDA and CDR2 SQIVND (reference sequence). Trimming stripped 1 base from V and 5 bases from J, with 12 bases between. With random hexamers, about 0.45 to 1 ug RNA was reverse transcribed. MiXCR, run by TCRdb on the immunoSEQ multiplex PCR reads, gives a single entry per CDR3 protein. The sample consists of some 130,000 distinct CDR3 sequences, 95% of them appearing once. Sequencing of TCR beta drew on CD8+ and CD4+ T cells from blood. TEMRA cells were FACS-enriched, and CD8+ and CD4+ T cells were isolated negatively. General study points: Within total CD8+ repertoires, approximately 16 Susac-specific public clones were found, and within CD8+ TEMRA repertoires, 4 or 5.

Material: CD8+ T cells from PBMCs. V gene TRBV19 combines with J gene TRBJ2-7; D is undetermined. The receptor comes from a human donor with Susac syndrome. The DNA for the CDR3 is TGTGCCAGTAGTATAGGGGCCCTCTGGGACGAGCAGTACTTC. This gives the protein CASSIGALWDEQYF.